The 2 T cell receptor beta chains given below trace back to one sample, sequenced in a study of CD8+CD57+ T cells in acquired aplastic anemia. The template for TCR beta VDJ and CDR3 sequence profiling was genomic DNA. TCRdb processed the reads anew with MiXCR; each CDR3 protein has one entry. This sample yields about 190,000 distinct CDR3 sequences, of which 48% are seen a single time; around a tenth belongs to the top ten. Those patients picked for sequencing had displayed CD8+CD57+ cell expansion on flow cytometry. Sequencing was carried out using sorted CD4+, CD8+, or CD8+CD57+ T cells (not recorded which) from PBMCs. The receptors shown here come from a human donor with aplastic anemia.

This clonotype was recorded at least ten times. V usage is TRBV11-3 and J usage is TRBJ2-7; TRBD2 agrees at 10 bases. The germline V gene has CDR1 SGHNT and CDR2 YENEEA. The length of the CDR3 is 18 residues. V dropped 4 bases and J dropped 0; count of bases not matched to a gene: 12. The CDR3 region is CASSSPRLAGERSYEQYF. The CDR3 coding sequence is TGTGCCAGCAGCTCCCCCCGTCTAGCGGGAGAGCGCTCCTACGAGCAGTACTTC.

This clonotype occurred many times. This chain joins TRBV11-1 and TRBJ1-5, with D unclear. CDR1 is SGHAT and CDR2 is FQDESV in the germline V gene (reference sequence). With 2 bases removed from V and 7 bases from J, the gap between germline ends came to 9 bases. The CDR3 length is 13 residues. CDR3 residues: CASSLQPEQPQHF. The CDR3 coding sequence is TGTGCCAGCAGCTTACAACCAGAGCAGCCCCAGCATTTT.